The TCR beta chain under discussion was sequenced for a study of blood T cell repertoires in COVID-19. About the research overall: Samples of COVID-19 (acute and convalescent) were obtained from the United States, Italy and Spain.

TCRdb's copy holds only in-frame clones and misses some; the assay was immunoSEQ multiplex PCR. Among 250,000 or so clones listed, around 90% were seen once. V lost 1 base, J lost 7 bases, and 13 bases lay in between. The CDR3 length is 15 residues. Germline assignment: CDR1 SGHTA and CDR2 FQGNSA. V gene TRBV7-2 combines with J gene TRBJ2-2; D is ambiguous. Sequenced sample: peripheral blood. The clonotype was recovered from a man at least 80 years old with acute or convalescent COVID-19. The chain's CDR3 is CASSLDGSPGGELFF. The DNA of the CDR3 is TGTGCCAGCAGCTTAGATGGCAGTCCGGGCGGGGAGCTGTTTTTT. The variable domain in full, with the rest retrieved from reference TRBV7-2 and TRBJ2-2, is GAGVSQSPSNKVTEKGKDVELRCDPISGHTALYWYRQSLGQGLEFLIYFQGNSAPDKSGLPSDRFSAERTGGSVSTLTIQRTQQEDSAVYLCASSLDGSPGGELFFGEGSRLTVL.